These 10 T cell receptor beta chains were sequenced from one sample in a study of Graves' ophthalmopathy and Graves' hyperthyroidism. The authors amplified TCR beta CDR3 regions, and they did so from RNA transcripts for repertoire sequencing. First-round RT-PCR relied on HTBI primers, and a second-round multiplex PCR came next. Using its own MiXCR run on the multiplex PCR reads, TCRdb lists one record per CDR3 protein. The repertoire holds 660,000 or so distinct CDR3 sequences, with over 40% as singletons. The source material was peripheral blood. The source is an adult man with Graves' ophthalmopathy.

J is TRBJ1-6 and V is TRBV19, with 8 positions matching TRBD1. Germline assignment: CDR1 LNHDA and CDR2 SQIVND (reference sequence). This CDR3 is 14 amino acids long. The V segment lost 6 bases and the J segment 13 bases; nucleotides outside the gene matches: 11. This CDR3 reads CASSQGQVTQPLHF. The CDR3 DNA is TGTGCCAGTAGCCAGGGACAGGTGACTCAGCCCCTCCACTTT.

The chain joins TRBV2 to TRBJ2-7, with D perhaps TRBD2 (7 bases). This CDR3 is built from 14 residues. Trimming pared 6 bases from V and 5 bases from J, leaving 17 bases between. The germline gives CDR1 SNHLY, CDR2 FYNNEI. The CDR3 is CASSVEGGGNEQYF. CDR3 bases: TGTGCCAGCAGCGTTGAGGGAGGGGGTAACGAGCAGTACTTC.

Only a few counts were recorded for this clonotype. The V call is TRBV19, the J call TRBJ1-4, with TRBD1 identical over 9 bases. The junction had 7 bases not matched to a gene; V was cut back by 2 bases and J by 6 bases. Germline V CDR1 and CDR2: LNHDA, SQIVND (reference sequence). The CDR3 has 16 amino acids. The DNA for the CDR3 is TGTGCCAGTAGTATATATTGGGGGACAGGGCATGAAAAACTGTTTTTT. This translates into CASSIYWGTGHEKLFF. Full variable domain (outside the CDR3, taken from reference TRBV19 and TRBJ1-4): DGGITQSPKYLFRKEGQNVTLSCEQNLNHDAMYWYRQDPGQGLRLIYYSQIVNDFQKGDIAEGYSVSREKKESFPLTVTSAQKNPTAFYLCASSIYWGTGHEKLFFGSGTQLSVL.

Written as DNA, the CDR3 is TGTGCCAGCAGTTTAGCGGGAGACAGAAACACCATATATTTT. This sequence encodes CASSLAGDRNTIYF. The chain recombines TRBV12-3 or TRBV12-4 with TRBJ1-3; D unclear. Trimming left V 0 bases short and J 5 bases short, with 8 bases between. This CDR3 region has 14 residues.

The gene calls are TRBV10-3 and TRBJ1-6, with D unclear. The CDR3 is 12 amino acids. Germline-derived CDR1 and CDR2 are ENHRY and SYGVKD. V lost 4 bases, J lost 9 bases, and 7 bases lay in between. Written as DNA, the CDR3 is TGTGCCATCAGTGCAGCGGGTTCACCCCTCCACTTT. It encodes CAISAAGSPLHF.

The gene calls are TRBV29-1 and TRBJ1-1, with 8 positions matching TRBD1. The CDR3 is 9 residues long. Per the germline V gene, CDR1 is SQVTM and CDR2 is ANQGSEA. Trimming took 6 bases from V and 11 from J; bases not matched to a gene: 2. This CDR3 reads CSVRQGAFF. CDR3 in DNA: TGCAGCGTAAGACAGGGGGCTTTCTTT.

This clonotype has ten or more counts. This chain links TRBV29-1 with TRBJ1-2, with TRBD1 as a possible D gene (6 bases). Germline V gene data show CDR1 as SQVTM and CDR2 as ANQGSEA. Trimming cost V 5 bases and J 2 bases, with 12 bases left between them. The CDR3 is made up of 13 amino acids. The DNA for the CDR3 is TGCAGCGTTCATCTCCAGGGGAACTATGGCTACACCTTC. This sequence encodes CSVHLQGNYGYTF.

Note on this clonotype: One base away lies a much larger clone, so this may be a sequencing read error. V and J are TRBV7-2 and TRBJ2-2, with D perhaps TRBD1 or TRBD2 (5 bases each). This CDR3 has 15 residues. Germline V gene sequence: CDR1 SGHTA, CDR2 FQGNSA. The V end was cut by 3 bases, the J end by 2 bases, with 10 bases between. The CDR3 loop is CASSFMGVNTGELFF. CDR3 DNA: TGTGCCAGCAGCTTTATGGGGGTTAACACCGGGGAGCTGTTTTTT.

The J gene is TRBJ2-5, the V gene TRBV6-1, with 9 bases fitting TRBD1. The CDR3 has 18 amino acids. Looked up from germline, CDR1 is MNHNS and CDR2 is SASEGT. V dropped 7 bases and J dropped 2; count of bases not matched to a gene: 17. The CDR3 loop is CASTEWASGTGTQETQYF. CDR3 nucleotide sequence: TGTGCCAGCACCGAATGGGCCTCCGGGACAGGGACACAAGAGACCCAGTACTTC.

V and J are TRBV14 and TRBJ2-3; weak D call: TRBD2 (5 bases). Germline assignment: CDR1 SGHDN and CDR2 FVKESK. The CDR3 runs 18 residues. V shed 1 base and J shed 0 bases, with 17 bases lying between them. CDR3 amino acids: CASSQAARRIVSTDTQYF. CDR3 bases: TGTGCCAGCAGCCAAGCTGCCCGGAGGATCGTCAGCACAGATACGCAGTATTTT.